In its sample, the clone carrying this T cell receptor (beta chain) was seen many times. This record belongs to a study of T cells in Graves' hyperthyroidism and ophthalmopathy. What was amplified from RNA transcripts were TCR beta CDR3 regions. RT-PCR in the first round (using the HTBI primer set) targeted the TCR CDR3. Using its own MiXCR run on the multiplex PCR reads, TCRdb lists one record per CDR3 protein. The table has a few hundred thousand distinct CDR3 sequences, about 18% seen once; the top ten hold 3.7%. If no ophthalmopathy progression occurred within 18 months, Graves' hyperthyroidism was stable. Criteria for exclusion of patients were uncontrolled infection, other autoimmune disease, pregnancy or lactation. The PBMCs studied were ones that came from roughly 9.4 ml fresh peripheral blood. The receptor was isolated from a woman between 18 and 29 years old with Graves' hyperthyroidism. The sample consisted of blood.

CDR3 bases: TGTGCCATCCTAGACAACGGAGCCTACGAGCAGTACTTC. Translation: CAILDNGAYEQYF. The genes are TRBV10-3 and TRBJ2-7; D ambiguous. V lost 8 bases, J lost 2 bases, and 13 bases lay in between. The CDR3 consists of 13 residues. Germline V gives CDR1 ENHRY, CDR2 SYGVKD.